A selection of T cell receptor beta chains follows, all from one sample in a study of memory CD4+ T cells and cytomegalovirus serostatus. TCRdb's table, derived via immunoSEQ multiplex PCR, lists solely in-frame clones and lacks some. This table has roughly 45,000 clones, just under 80% appearing once. The sample was memory CD4+ T cells from blood. The receptor source for this set is an adult in good health and CMV-seronegative. Each CDR3 is given with its conserved first and last residue. Fields, in order: J gene, D gene, clone size, V gene, CDR3 protein, CDR3 DNA. D genes are given only for firm matches. The size entry is marked missing in some rows and otherwise reads once, few, many or a size class.

J gene: TRBJ2-3
D gene: .
clone size: .
V gene: TRBV7-2
CDR3 protein: CASSPSRATSTDTQYF
CDR3 DNA: TGTGCCAGCAGCCCATCCAGGGCAACTAGCACAGATACGCAGTATTTT

J gene: TRBJ2-2
D gene: TRBD1
clone size: few
V gene: TRBV12-5
CDR3 protein: CASGLGRQGVGELFF
CDR3 DNA: TGTGCTAGTGGTTTGGGGCGACAGGGGGTCGGGGAGCTGTTTTTT

J gene: TRBJ1-1
D gene: .
clone size: .
V gene: TRBV9
CDR3 protein: CASSALQGGDTEAFF
CDR3 DNA: TGTGCCAGCAGCGCATTACAGGGAGGGGACACTGAAGCTTTCTTT

J gene: TRBJ1-2
D gene: .
clone size: few
V gene: TRBV5-1
CDR3 protein: CASSLGAGSYGYTF
CDR3 DNA: TGCGCCAGCAGCTTGGGGGCAGGCAGCTATGGCTACACCTTC

J gene: TRBJ2-7
D gene: .
clone size: .
V gene: TRBV6-5
CDR3 protein: CASSPQPGPYEQYF
CDR3 DNA: TGTGCCAGCAGCCCCCAGCCGGGGCCCTACGAGCAGTACTTC

J gene: TRBJ1-1
D gene: .
clone size: .
V gene: TRBV30
CDR3 protein: CAWSRVTEAFF
CDR3 DNA: TGTGCCTGGAGTAGGGTCACTGAAGCTTTCTTT

J gene: TRBJ1-4
D gene: .
clone size: .
V gene: TRBV5-8
CDR3 protein: CASSDDTGGDEKLFF
CDR3 DNA: TGTGCCAGCAGTGACGATACCGGTGGGGATGAAAAACTGTTTTTT

J gene: TRBJ1-2
D gene: TRBD1
clone size: .
V gene: TRBV5-1
CDR3 protein: CASSLVGQGAFGYTF
CDR3 DNA: TGCGCCAGCAGCTTGGTGGGACAGGGGGCTTTTGGCTACACCTTC

J gene: TRBJ2-3
D gene: .
clone size: few
V gene: TRBV19
CDR3 protein: CASSMISITDTQYF
CDR3 DNA: TGTGCCAGTAGTATGATTAGCATCACAGATACGCAGTATTTT

J gene: TRBJ2-3
D gene: .
clone size: once
V gene: TRBV7-2
CDR3 protein: CASSLASDTQYF
CDR3 DNA: TGTGCCAGCAGCTTAGCCTCAGATACGCAGTATTTT

J gene: TRBJ1-2
D gene: .
clone size: .
V gene: TRBV5-1
CDR3 protein: CASSLAGAPSSRGYTF
CDR3 DNA: TGCGCCAGCAGCTTGGCAGGGGCCCCTTCGTCGCGGGGCTACACCTTC

J gene: TRBJ1-3
D gene: TRBD1
clone size: medium-sized
V gene: TRBV9
CDR3 protein: CASSLGTGSGNTIYF
CDR3 DNA: TGTGCCAGCAGCCTAGGGACAGGGTCCGGAAACACCATATATTTT

J gene: TRBJ1-2
D gene: .
clone size: .
V gene: TRBV5-1
CDR3 protein: CASSLDGDYGYTF
CDR3 DNA: TGCGCCAGCAGCTTGGACGGCGACTATGGCTACACCTTC

J gene: TRBJ1-1
D gene: .
clone size: few
V gene: TRBV14
CDR3 protein: CASRPPGTPNTEAFF
CDR3 DNA: TGTGCCAGCAGACCCCCCGGGACACCTAACACTGAAGCTTTCTTT

J gene: TRBJ2-5
D gene: .
clone size: .
V gene: TRBV28
CDR3 protein: CASSPTLASKTQYF
CDR3 DNA: TGTGCCAGCAGTCCCACTTTAGCCTCAAAGACCCAGTACTTC

J gene: TRBJ1-1
D gene: .
clone size: .
V gene: TRBV9
CDR3 protein: CASSVTRNTEAFF
CDR3 DNA: TGTGCCAGCAGCGTGACAAGGAACACTGAAGCTTTCTTT

J gene: TRBJ2-2
D gene: .
clone size: once
V gene: TRBV28
CDR3 protein: CASSLGVTGELFF
CDR3 DNA: TGTGCCAGCAGTTTAGGAGTCACCGGGGAGCTGTTTTTT

J gene: TRBJ1-5
D gene: .
clone size: .
V gene: TRBV15
CDR3 protein: CATSKTTGRHQPQHF
CDR3 DNA: TGTGCCACCAGCAAGACTACAGGGCGACATCAGCCCCAGCATTTT

J gene: TRBJ1-1
D gene: .
clone size: few
V gene: TRBV4-2
CDR3 protein: CASSTGEGGDTEAFF
CDR3 DNA: TGTGCCAGCAGCACGGGGGAGGGGGGCGACACTGAAGCTTTCTTT

J gene: TRBJ2-1
D gene: TRBD1
clone size: .
V gene: TRBV6-5
CDR3 protein: CASSPGTARDEQFF
CDR3 DNA: TGTGCCAGCAGCCCGGGGACAGCCCGGGATGAGCAGTTCTTC

J gene: TRBJ1-1
D gene: .
clone size: .
V gene: TRBV11-3
CDR3 protein: CASSLEAGEAFF
CDR3 DNA: TGTGCCAGCAGCTTAGAGGCCGGGGAAGCTTTCTTT

J gene: TRBJ2-3
D gene: .
clone size: once
V gene: TRBV5-1
CDR3 protein: CASRYQTEDTQYF
CDR3 DNA: TGCGCCAGCAGGTACCAGACTGAAGATACGCAGTATTTT

J gene: TRBJ2-7
D gene: .
clone size: .
V gene: TRBV4-3
CDR3 protein: CASSQGPGSRKQYF
CDR3 DNA: TGCGCCAGCAGCCAAGGCCCCGGCAGTCGGAAGCAGTACTTC

J gene: TRBJ2-5
D gene: .
clone size: .
V gene: TRBV7-3
CDR3 protein: CASSLMEGLQETQYF
CDR3 DNA: TGTGCCAGCAGCTTAATGGAGGGGCTCCAAGAGACCCAGTACTTC

J gene: TRBJ1-6
D gene: .
clone size: once
V gene: TRBV27
CDR3 protein: CASSFNSYSLSPLHF
CDR3 DNA: TGTGCCAGCAGTTTTAACAGTTACTCTCTTTCACCCCTCCACTTT

J gene: TRBJ2-5
D gene: .
clone size: .
V gene: TRBV5-6
CDR3 protein: CASSLGLEGGETQYF
CDR3 DNA: TGTGCCAGCAGCCTAGGACTAGAGGGGGGGGAGACCCAGTACTTC

J gene: TRBJ1-4
D gene: .
clone size: .
V gene: TRBV2
CDR3 protein: CASAPDREKLFF
CDR3 DNA: TGTGCCAGCGCCCCCGACAGGGAAAAACTGTTTTTT

J gene: TRBJ1-2
D gene: .
clone size: .
V gene: TRBV5-5
CDR3 protein: CASSSLDTFNYGYTF
CDR3 DNA: TGTGCCAGCAGCTCCCTCGACACGTTTAACTATGGCTACACCTTC

J gene: TRBJ1-5
D gene: .
clone size: .
V gene: TRBV28
CDR3 protein: CASSRTGTFSNQPQHF
CDR3 DNA: TGTGCCAGCAGTCGAACCGGGACATTTAGCAATCAGCCCCAGCATTTT

J gene: TRBJ1-1
D gene: .
clone size: .
V gene: TRBV7-2
CDR3 protein: CASSLDRVNTEAFF
CDR3 DNA: TGTGCCAGCAGCTTAGACAGGGTGAACACTGAAGCTTTCTTT

J gene: TRBJ2-3
D gene: TRBD2
clone size: .
V gene: TRBV5-6
CDR3 protein: CASSFLTGGQKDTQYF
CDR3 DNA: TGTGCCAGCAGCTTTTTAACGGGGGGGCAGAAAGATACGCAGTATTTT

J gene: TRBJ1-1
D gene: .
clone size: .
V gene: TRBV15
CDR3 protein: CATSRDGSNTEAFF
CDR3 DNA: TGTGCCACCAGCAGAGACGGGAGCAACACTGAAGCTTTCTTT

J gene: TRBJ2-7
D gene: .
clone size: few
V gene: TRBV11-2
CDR3 protein: CASSRGSYEQYF
CDR3 DNA: TGTGCCAGCAGCCGCGGTTCCTACGAGCAGTACTTC

J gene: TRBJ1-1
D gene: .
clone size: once
V gene: TRBV5-1
CDR3 protein: CASSLDSLNTEAFF
CDR3 DNA: TGCGCCAGCAGCTTGGACAGCCTGAACACTGAAGCTTTCTTT

J gene: TRBJ1-1
D gene: .
clone size: .
V gene: TRBV7-6
CDR3 protein: CASSLQGALDTEAFF
CDR3 DNA: TGTGCCAGCAGCTTACAGGGAGCCCTGGACACTGAAGCTTTCTTT

J gene: TRBJ2-5
D gene: .
clone size: few
V gene: TRBV30
CDR3 protein: CAWSPGLVETQYF
CDR3 DNA: TGTGCCTGGAGTCCCGGGTTGGTGGAGACCCAGTACTTC

J gene: TRBJ2-1
D gene: .
clone size: .
V gene: TRBV19
CDR3 protein: CASSRGGRSSYNEQFF
CDR3 DNA: TGTGCCAGTAGTAGGGGCGGGCGGAGCTCCTACAATGAGCAGTTCTTC

J gene: TRBJ2-6
D gene: TRBD2
clone size: .
V gene: TRBV7-3
CDR3 protein: CASSPGSGASGANVLTF
CDR3 DNA: TGTGCCAGCAGCCCGGGTAGCGGGGCCTCTGGGGCCAACGTCCTGACTTTC

J gene: TRBJ1-5
D gene: TRBD1
clone size: .
V gene: TRBV2
CDR3 protein: CASSLQGARSNQPQHF
CDR3 DNA: TGTGCCAGCAGTCTACAGGGGGCGCGAAGCAATCAGCCCCAGCATTTT

J gene: TRBJ1-2
D gene: .
clone size: .
V gene: TRBV7-2
CDR3 protein: CASSLVNAGPYGYTF
CDR3 DNA: TGTGCCAGCAGCTTAGTTAATGCGGGCCCCTATGGCTACACCTTC

J gene: TRBJ1-2
D gene: TRBD1
clone size: .
V gene: TRBV7-2
CDR3 protein: CASSLGTIDREGTF
CDR3 DNA: TGTGCCAGCAGCTTAGGGACAATCGACAGGGAGGGCACCTTC

J gene: TRBJ1-1
D gene: .
clone size: .
V gene: TRBV7-9
CDR3 protein: CASSLGGLNTEAFF
CDR3 DNA: TGTGCCAGCAGCTTAGGTGGGCTTAACACTGAAGCTTTCTTT

J gene: TRBJ1-6
D gene: .
clone size: .
V gene: TRBV18
CDR3 protein: CASSREDSNSPLHF
CDR3 DNA: TGTGCCAGCTCCAGAGAGGACAGTAATTCACCCCTCCACTTT

J gene: TRBJ2-1
D gene: .
clone size: .
V gene: TRBV5-1
CDR3 protein: CASSPRAGDSGEQFF
CDR3 DNA: TGCGCCAGCAGTCCCCGGGCAGGAGATTCTGGTGAGCAGTTCTTC

J gene: TRBJ1-2
D gene: .
clone size: .
V gene: TRBV5-4
CDR3 protein: CASSLYAGASGYTF
CDR3 DNA: TGTGCCAGCAGCTTGTACGCAGGGGCGAGTGGCTACACCTTC